A selection of T cell receptor beta chains follows, all from one sample in a study of OX40 agonist ivuxolimab in advanced cancers. Using immunoSEQ multiplex PCR, the repertoire was profiled, and TCRdb retains in-frame clones only, with some absent. The sample contains fewer than 50,000 clones, about 80% of which appear only once. The sequencing used CD4+ or CD8+ T cells sorted from blood, collected in a trial of the OX40 agonist ivuxolimab. Receptor source: an adult with an advanced solid tumor such as melanoma, head and neck, liver or kidney cancer. Both conserved end residues are part of each CDR3. D genes are given only for firm matches. A clone size is listed for some rows: how often the clone was seen (once, few, many), or a class if it is expanded.

DNA	CDR3	V	D	size	J
TGTGCCTGGAGTCACAGGGGTGGTAATGAAAAACTGTTTTTT	CAWSHRGGNEKLFF	TRBV30	TRBD1	-	TRBJ1-4
TGTGCCAGCAGCGTAGCAGCGGGGGGGCTCAATGAGCAGTTCTTC	CASSVAAGGLNEQFF	TRBV9	TRBD2	-	TRBJ2-1
TGTGCCAGCAGCTTAAATGGCAGGGCACAGAGCATTCAGTACTTC	CASSLNGRAQSIQYF	TRBV7-2	-	-	TRBJ2-4
TGTGCCAGCAGTTTCAGGGACGGGGGGAAAAACATTCAGTACTTC	CASSFRDGGKNIQYF	TRBV28	TRBD2	-	TRBJ2-4
TGCAGCGTTTCGACAGGGGGATCTGGGGCCAACGTCCTGACTTTC	CSVSTGGSGANVLTF	TRBV29-1	TRBD1	-	TRBJ2-6
TGTGCCAGCAGCGGACAAGGGATAGAGACCCAGTACTTC	CASSGQGIETQYF	TRBV6-1	-	-	TRBJ2-5
TGTGCCAGCAGCCTCGGAGGGTTCACTAGCACAGATACGCAGTATTTT	CASSLGGFTSTDTQYF	TRBV11-2	-	few	TRBJ2-3
TGTGCCAGCAGCTTACGGGGGCAGGGGTTCGATAGCAATCAGCCCCAGCATTTT	CASSLRGQGFDSNQPQHF	TRBV7-2	-	-	TRBJ1-5
TGTGCCATCAGTGCGAATACAGGGGGCTATGGCTACACCTTC	CAISANTGGYGYTF	TRBV10-3	TRBD1	-	TRBJ1-2
TGTGCCAGCGAGTTGGTGGGAGGGCCGGCCCGCAATGAGCAGTTCTTC	CASELVGGPARNEQFF	TRBV28	TRBD2	-	TRBJ2-1
TGTGCCAGCACCTACTCCCTCGGGTCGGGCTATGGCTACACCTTC	CASTYSLGSGYGYTF	TRBV6-5	-	-	TRBJ1-2
TGTGCCTGGAGCCGCCAGGGGGGAGAAGGCTACACCTTC	CAWSRQGGEGYTF	TRBV30	TRBD1	-	TRBJ1-2
TGTGCCAGCAGCGCAGACAGGGGGCTAGGTCAGCCCCAGCATTTT	CASSADRGLGQPQHF	TRBV7-3	TRBD1	-	TRBJ1-5
TGTGCCAGTAGTAACTCCGGGACGGCCTATAATTCACCCCTCCACTTT	CASSNSGTAYNSPLHF	TRBV19	-	-	TRBJ1-6
TGTGCCACCAGCAGACGGCAGGAGAGCAATGAGCAGTTCTTC	CATSRRQESNEQFF	TRBV15	-	-	TRBJ2-1
TGTGCCAGCAGCTTAGGGACAGGGGGCGCCATGGATGAGCAGTTCTTC	CASSLGTGGAMDEQFF	TRBV7-9	TRBD1	-	TRBJ2-1
TGTGCCAGTATCGACAGGGCTGGGGCCAACGTCCTGACTTTC	CASIDRAGANVLTF	TRBV19	TRBD1	-	TRBJ2-6
TGTGCCAGTGGGGGGACACTGCAAGAGACCCAGTACTTC	CASGGTLQETQYF	TRBV19	-	-	TRBJ2-5
TGTGCCAGCAGCTACGACGCACTAGTCTACAATGAGCAGTTCTTC	CASSYDALVYNEQFF	TRBV7-2	-	-	TRBJ2-1
TGTGCCTGGGACATTCCACCGAACACTGAAGCTTTCTTT	CAWDIPPNTEAFF	TRBV30	-	few	TRBJ1-1
TGTGCCAGCAGCTTAAGTTTTGAAGGTACAGATACGCAGTATTTT	CASSLSFEGTDTQYF	TRBV11-2	-	-	TRBJ2-3
TGTGCCAGTGCCGGGACACACGGTGAGCAGTTCTTC	CASAGTHGEQFF	TRBV25-1	-	-	TRBJ2-1
TGTGCCAGCAGTTGGGGCCTCTCTGGAAACACCATATATTTT	CASSWGLSGNTIYF	TRBV6-6	-	-	TRBJ1-3